This TCR beta chain was identified during a study of shared clonotypes between healthy human individuals. Overall study results and limits: Genetic and exposure-history diversity was limited by the small donor number.

On this clone: Its specificity is unknown. Other DNA variants within this sample encode the same CDR3.

Sorted-subset replicate PCR reactions were performed with around 210 ng DNA, corresponding to about 30,000 T cell genomes. This table comes from immunoSEQ multiplex PCR, and its TCRdb copy is limited to in-frame clones, with some not included. Of millions of clones in the sample, 90% to 95% were seen once. J lost 4 bases, V lost 0 bases, and 2 bases had no gene match. This CDR3 region has 14 residues. CDR1 MGHRA and CDR2 YSYEKL come from the germline V gene. The TCR sequence derives from a man younger than 35 in good health. Sequencing was carried out using naive CD4+ T cells sorted from blood. The subset is: CD45RA+ positively selected. V and J are TRBV4-1 and TRBJ2-5; 7 bases are shared with TRBD2. The CDR3 sequence: CASSQDGGRETQYF. CDR3 bases: TGCGCCAGCAGCCAAGATGGCGGGAGAGAGACCCAGTACTTC.